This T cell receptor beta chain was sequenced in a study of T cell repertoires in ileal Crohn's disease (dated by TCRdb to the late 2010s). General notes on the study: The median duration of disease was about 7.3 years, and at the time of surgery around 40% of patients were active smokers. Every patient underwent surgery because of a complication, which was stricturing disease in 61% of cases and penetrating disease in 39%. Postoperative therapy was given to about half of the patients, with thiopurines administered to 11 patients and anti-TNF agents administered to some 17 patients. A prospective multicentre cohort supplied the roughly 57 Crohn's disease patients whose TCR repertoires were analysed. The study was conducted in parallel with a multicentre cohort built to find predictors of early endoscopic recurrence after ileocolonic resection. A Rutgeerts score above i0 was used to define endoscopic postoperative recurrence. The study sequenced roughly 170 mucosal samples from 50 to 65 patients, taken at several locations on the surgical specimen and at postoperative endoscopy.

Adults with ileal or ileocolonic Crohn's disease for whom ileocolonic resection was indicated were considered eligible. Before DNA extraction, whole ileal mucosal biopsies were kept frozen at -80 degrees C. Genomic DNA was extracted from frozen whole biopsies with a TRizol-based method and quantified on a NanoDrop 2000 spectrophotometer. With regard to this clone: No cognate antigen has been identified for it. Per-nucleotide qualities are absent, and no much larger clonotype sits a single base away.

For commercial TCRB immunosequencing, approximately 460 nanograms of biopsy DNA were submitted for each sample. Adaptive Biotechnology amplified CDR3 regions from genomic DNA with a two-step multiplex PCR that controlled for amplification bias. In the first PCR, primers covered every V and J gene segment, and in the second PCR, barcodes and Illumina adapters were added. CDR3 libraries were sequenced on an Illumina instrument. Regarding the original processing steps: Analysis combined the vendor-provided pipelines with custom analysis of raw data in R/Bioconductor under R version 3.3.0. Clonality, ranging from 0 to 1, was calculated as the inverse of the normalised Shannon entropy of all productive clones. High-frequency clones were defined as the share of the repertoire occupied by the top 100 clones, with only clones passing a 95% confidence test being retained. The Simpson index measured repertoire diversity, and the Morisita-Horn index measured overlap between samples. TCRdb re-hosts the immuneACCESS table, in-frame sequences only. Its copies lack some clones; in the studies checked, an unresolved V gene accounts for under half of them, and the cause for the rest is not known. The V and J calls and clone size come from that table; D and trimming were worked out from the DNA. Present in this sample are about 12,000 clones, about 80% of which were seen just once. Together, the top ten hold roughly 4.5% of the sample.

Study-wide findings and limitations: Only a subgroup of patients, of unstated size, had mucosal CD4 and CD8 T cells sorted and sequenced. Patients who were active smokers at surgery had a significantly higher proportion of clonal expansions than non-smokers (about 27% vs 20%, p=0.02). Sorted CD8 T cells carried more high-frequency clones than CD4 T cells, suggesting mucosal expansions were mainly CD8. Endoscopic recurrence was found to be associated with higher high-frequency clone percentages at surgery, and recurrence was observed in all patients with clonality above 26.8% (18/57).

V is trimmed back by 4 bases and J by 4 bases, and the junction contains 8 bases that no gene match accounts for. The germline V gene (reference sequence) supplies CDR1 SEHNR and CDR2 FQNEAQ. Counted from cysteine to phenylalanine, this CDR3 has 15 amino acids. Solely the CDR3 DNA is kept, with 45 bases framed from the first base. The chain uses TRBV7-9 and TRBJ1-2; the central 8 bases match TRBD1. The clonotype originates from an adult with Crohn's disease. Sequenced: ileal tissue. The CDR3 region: CASSSSGGASYGYTF. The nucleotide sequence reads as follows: TGTGCCAGCAGCTCTTCAGGGGGCGCAAGCTATGGCTACACCTTC.